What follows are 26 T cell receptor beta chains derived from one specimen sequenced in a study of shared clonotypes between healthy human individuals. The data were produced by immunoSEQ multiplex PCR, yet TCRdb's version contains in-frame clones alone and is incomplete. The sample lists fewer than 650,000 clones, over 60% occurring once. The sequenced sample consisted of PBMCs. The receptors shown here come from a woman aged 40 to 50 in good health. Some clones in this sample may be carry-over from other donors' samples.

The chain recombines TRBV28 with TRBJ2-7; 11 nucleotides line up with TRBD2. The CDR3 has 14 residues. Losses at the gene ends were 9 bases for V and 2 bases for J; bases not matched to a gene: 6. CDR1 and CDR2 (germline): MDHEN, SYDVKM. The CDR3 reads CASSMTSGTYEQYF. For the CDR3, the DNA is TGTGCCAGTAGTATGACTAGCGGGACCTACGAGCAGTACTTC.

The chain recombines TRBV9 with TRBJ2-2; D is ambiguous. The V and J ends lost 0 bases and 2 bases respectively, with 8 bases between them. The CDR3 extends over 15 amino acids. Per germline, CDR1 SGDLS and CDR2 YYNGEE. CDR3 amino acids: CASSVGGLNTGELFF. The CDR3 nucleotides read TGTGCCAGCAGCGTAGGAGGCTTAAACACCGGGGAGCTGTTTTTT.

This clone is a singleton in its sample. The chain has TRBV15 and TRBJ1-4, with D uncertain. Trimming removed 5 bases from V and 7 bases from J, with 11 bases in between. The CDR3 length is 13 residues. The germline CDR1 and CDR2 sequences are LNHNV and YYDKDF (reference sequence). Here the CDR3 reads CATSPTRVEKLFF. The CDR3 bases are TGTGCCACCAGCCCAACGAGGGTTGAAAAACTGTTTTTT. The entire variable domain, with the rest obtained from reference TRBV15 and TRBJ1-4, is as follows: DAMVIQNPRYQVTQFGKPVTLSCSQTLNHNVMYWYQQKSSQAPKLLFHYYDKDFNNEADTPDNFQSRRPNTSFCFLDIRSPGLGDTAMYLCATSPTRVEKLFFGSGTQLSVL.

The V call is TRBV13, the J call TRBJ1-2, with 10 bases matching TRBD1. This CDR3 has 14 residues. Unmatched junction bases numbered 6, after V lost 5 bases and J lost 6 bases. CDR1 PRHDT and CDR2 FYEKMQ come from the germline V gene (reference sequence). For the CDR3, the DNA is TGTGCCAGCAGCATCGGGACAGGGGTTGATGGCTACACCTTC. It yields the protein CASSIGTGVDGYTF.

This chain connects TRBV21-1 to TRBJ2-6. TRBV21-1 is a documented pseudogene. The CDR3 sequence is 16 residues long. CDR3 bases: TGTGCCAGAGAAAAAGGACCAGCTGGAGGGGCCAACGTCCTGACTTTC. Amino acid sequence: CAREKGPAGGANVLTF.

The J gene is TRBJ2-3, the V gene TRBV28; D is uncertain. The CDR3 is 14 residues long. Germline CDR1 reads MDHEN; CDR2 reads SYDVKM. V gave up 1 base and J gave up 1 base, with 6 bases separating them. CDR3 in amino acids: CASSLLVGTDTQYF. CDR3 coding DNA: TGTGCCAGCAGTTTATTGGTGGGCACAGATACGCAGTATTTT.

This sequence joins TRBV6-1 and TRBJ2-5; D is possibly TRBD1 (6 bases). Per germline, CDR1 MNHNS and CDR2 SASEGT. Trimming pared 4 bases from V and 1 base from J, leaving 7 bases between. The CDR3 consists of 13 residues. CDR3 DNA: TGTGCCAGCAGTGTGGACAGCCAAGAGACCCAGTACTTC. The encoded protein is CASSVDSQETQYF.

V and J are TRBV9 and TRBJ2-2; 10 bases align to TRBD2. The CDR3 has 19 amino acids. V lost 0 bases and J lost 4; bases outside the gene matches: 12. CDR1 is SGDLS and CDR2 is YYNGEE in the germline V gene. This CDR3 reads CASSVGFGGLAVSTGELFF. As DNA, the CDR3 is TGTGCCAGCAGCGTAGGTTTTGGCGGACTAGCGGTCTCCACCGGGGAGCTGTTTTTT.

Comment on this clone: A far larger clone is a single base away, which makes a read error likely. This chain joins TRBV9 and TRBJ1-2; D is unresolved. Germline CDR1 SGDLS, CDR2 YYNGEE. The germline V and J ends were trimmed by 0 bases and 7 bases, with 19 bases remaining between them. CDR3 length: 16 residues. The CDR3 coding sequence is TGTGCCAGCAGCGTAGACAGCACCGGTGGCGACTGTGGCTACACCTTC. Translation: CASSVDSTGGDCGYTF. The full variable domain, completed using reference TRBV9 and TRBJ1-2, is DSGVTQTPKHLITATGQRVTLRCSPRSGDLSVYWYQQSLDQGLQFLIQYYNGEERAKGNILERFSAQQFPDLHSELNLSSLELGDSALYFCASSVDSTGGDCGYTFGSGTRLTVV.

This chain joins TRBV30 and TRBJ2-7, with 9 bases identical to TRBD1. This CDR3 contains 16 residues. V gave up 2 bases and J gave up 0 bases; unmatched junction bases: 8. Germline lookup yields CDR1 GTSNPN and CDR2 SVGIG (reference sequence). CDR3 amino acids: CAWSPHRTGASYEQYF. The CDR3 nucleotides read TGTGCCTGGAGTCCCCACCGGACAGGGGCCTCCTACGAGCAGTACTTC.

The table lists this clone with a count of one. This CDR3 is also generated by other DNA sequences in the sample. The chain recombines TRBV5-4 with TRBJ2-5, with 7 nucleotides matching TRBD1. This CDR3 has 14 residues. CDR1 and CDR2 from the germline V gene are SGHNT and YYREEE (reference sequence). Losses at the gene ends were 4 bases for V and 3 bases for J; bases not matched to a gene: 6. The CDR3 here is CASSEDRRKETQYF. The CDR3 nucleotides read TGTGCCAGCAGCGAGGACAGGCGAAAAGAGACCCAGTACTTC.

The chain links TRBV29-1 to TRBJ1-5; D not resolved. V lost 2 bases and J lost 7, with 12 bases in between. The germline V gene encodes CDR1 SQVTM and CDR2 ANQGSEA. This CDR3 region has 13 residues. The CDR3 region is CSVELGFGQPQHF. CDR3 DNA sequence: TGCAGCGTTGAACTCGGTTTTGGGCAGCCCCAGCATTTT.

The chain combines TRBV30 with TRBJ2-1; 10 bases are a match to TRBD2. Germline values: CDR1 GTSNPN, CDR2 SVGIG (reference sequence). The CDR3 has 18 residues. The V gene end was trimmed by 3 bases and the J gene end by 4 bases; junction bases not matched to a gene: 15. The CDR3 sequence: CAWRDGSGRIGVYNEQFF. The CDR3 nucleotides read TGTGCCTGGAGGGACGGTAGCGGGAGGATAGGGGTATACAATGAGCAGTTCTTC.

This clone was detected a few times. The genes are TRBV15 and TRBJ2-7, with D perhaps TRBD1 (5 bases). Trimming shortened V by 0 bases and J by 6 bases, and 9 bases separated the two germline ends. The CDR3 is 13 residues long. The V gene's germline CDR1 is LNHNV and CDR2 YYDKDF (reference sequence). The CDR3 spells CATSREVRAEQYF. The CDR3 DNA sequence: TGTGCCACCAGCAGAGAGGTCAGGGCCGAGCAGTACTTC.

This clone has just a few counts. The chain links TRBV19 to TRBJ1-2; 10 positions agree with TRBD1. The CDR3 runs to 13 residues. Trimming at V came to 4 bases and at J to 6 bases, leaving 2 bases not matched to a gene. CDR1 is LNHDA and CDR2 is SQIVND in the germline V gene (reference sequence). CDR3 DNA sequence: TGTGCCAGTAGTAGGGGACAGGGGAATGGCTACACCTTC. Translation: CASSRGQGNGYTF.

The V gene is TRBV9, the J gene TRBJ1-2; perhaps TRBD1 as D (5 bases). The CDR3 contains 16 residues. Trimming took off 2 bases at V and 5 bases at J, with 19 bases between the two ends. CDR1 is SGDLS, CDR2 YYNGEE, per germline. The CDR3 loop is CASSVTPTRDDYGYTF. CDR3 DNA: TGTGCCAGCAGCGTCACCCCCACAAGGGACGATTATGGCTACACCTTC. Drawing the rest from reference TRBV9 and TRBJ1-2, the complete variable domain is DSGVTQTPKHLITATGQRVTLRCSPRSGDLSVYWYQQSLDQGLQFLIQYYNGEERAKGNILERFSAQQFPDLHSELNLSSLELGDSALYFCASSVTPTRDDYGYTFGSGTRLTVV.

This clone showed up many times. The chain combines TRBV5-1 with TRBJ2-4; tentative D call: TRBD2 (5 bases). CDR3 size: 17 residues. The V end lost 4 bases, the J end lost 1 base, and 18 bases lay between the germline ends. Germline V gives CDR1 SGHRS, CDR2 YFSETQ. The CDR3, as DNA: TGCGCCAGCAGCCGGCTCACTAGTGTAGCGGCCAAAAACATTCAGTACTTC. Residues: CASSRLTSVAAKNIQYF.

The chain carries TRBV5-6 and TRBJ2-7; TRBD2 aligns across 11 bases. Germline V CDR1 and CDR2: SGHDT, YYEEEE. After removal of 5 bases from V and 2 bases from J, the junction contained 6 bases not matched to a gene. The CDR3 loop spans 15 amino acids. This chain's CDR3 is CASSLSGRVTYEQYF. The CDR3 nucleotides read TGTGCCAGCAGTCTTAGCGGGAGGGTGACCTACGAGCAGTACTTC.

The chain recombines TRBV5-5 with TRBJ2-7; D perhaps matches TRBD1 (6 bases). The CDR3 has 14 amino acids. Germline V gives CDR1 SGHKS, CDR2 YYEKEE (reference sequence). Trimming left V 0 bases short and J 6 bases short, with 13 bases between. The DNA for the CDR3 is TGTGCCAGCAGCTTGGCCTTCGACAGGTCCGAGCAGTACTTC. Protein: CASSLAFDRSEQYF.

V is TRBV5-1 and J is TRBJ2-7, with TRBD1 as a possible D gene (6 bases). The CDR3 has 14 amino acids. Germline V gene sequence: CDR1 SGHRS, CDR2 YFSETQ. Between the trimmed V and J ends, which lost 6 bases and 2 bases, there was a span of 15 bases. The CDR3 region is CASTLLQGPYEQYF. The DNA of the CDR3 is TGCGCCAGCACTCTATTACAGGGCCCCTACGAGCAGTACTTC.

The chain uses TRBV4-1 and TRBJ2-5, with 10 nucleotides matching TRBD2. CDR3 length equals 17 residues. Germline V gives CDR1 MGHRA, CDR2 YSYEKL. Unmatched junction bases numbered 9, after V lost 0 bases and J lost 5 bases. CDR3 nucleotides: TGCGCCAGCAGCCAAGAGGGAGCGGGAGGGCCCTTGGAGACCCAGTACTTC. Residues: CASSQEGAGGPLETQYF.

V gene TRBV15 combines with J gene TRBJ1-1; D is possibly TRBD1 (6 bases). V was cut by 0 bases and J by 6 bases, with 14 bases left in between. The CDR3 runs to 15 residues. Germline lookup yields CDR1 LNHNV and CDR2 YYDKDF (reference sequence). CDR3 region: CATSRDPGALSEAFF. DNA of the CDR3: TGTGCCACCAGCAGAGATCCGGGGGCGCTCTCTGAAGCTTTCTTT.

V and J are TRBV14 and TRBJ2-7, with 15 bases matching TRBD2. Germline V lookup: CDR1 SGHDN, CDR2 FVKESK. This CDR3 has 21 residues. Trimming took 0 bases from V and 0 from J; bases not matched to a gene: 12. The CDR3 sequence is CASSQDQWGLAGGPTSYEQYF. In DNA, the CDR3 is TGTGCCAGCAGCCAAGATCAGTGGGGACTAGCGGGAGGTCCCACCTCCTACGAGCAGTACTTC.

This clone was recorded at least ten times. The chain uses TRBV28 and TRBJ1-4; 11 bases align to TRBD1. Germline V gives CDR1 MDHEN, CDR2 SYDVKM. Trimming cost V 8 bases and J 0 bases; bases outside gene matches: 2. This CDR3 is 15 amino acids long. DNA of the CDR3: TGTGCCAGCGGGACAGGGGGTACAACTAATGAAAAACTGTTTTTT. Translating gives CASGTGGTTNEKLFF. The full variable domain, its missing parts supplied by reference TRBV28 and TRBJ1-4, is DVKVTQSSRYLVKRTGEKVFLECVQDMDHENMFWYRQDPGLGLRLIYFSYDVKMKEKGDIPEGYSVSREKKERFSLILESASTNQTSMYLCASGTGGTTNEKLFFGSGTQLSVL.

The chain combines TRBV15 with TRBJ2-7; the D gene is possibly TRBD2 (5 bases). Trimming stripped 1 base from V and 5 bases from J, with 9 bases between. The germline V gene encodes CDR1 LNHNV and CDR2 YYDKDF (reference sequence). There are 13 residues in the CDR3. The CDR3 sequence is CATSRAGIHEQYF. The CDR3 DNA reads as TGTGCCACCAGCAGAGCCGGGATACACGAGCAGTACTTC.

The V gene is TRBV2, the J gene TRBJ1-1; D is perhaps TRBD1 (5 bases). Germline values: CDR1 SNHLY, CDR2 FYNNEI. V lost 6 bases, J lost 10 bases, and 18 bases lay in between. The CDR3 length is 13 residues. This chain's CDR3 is CASSTGPLKGAFF. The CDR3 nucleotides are TGTGCCAGCAGCACAGGACCGTTAAAGGGAGCTTTCTTT.